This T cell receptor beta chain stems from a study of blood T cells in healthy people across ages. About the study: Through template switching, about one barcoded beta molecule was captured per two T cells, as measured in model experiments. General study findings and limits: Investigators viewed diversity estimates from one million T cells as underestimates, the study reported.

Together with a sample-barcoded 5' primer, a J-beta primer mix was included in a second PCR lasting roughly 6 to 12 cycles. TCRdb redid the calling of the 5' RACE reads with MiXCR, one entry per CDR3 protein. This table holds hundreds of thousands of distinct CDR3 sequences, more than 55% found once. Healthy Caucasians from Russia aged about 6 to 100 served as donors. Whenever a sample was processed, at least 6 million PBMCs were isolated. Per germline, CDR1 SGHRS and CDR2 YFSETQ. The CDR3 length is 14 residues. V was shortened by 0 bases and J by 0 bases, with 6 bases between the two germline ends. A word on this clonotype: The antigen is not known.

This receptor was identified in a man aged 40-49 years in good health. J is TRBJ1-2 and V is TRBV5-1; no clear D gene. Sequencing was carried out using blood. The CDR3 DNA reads TGCGCCAGCAGCTTGGAACAGTCTAACTATGGCTACACCTTC. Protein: CASSLEQSNYGYTF.